This T cell receptor beta chain emerged from a study of T-cell memory formation after mild COVID-19. Study-level background: TCR clusters were largely donor specific.

V shed 0 bases and J shed 2 bases, with 10 bases lying between them. The CDR3 sequence is 15 residues long. Germline lookup yields CDR1 LGHNA and CDR2 YNFKEQ. Note on this clonotype: The antigen is undetermined.

UMIs and sample barcodes were carried by the TCR alpha and TCR beta cDNA libraries that 5'RACE produced using constant-segment primers. In TCRdb, the 5' RACE reads were re-called with MiXCR into one record per CDR3 protein. The data contain about 170,000 distinct CDR3 sequences, approximately 13% of them singletons. Overall study results and limits: Clones shrinking from day 15 to 85 showed even CD4/CD8 mixes; later expanders tilted CD4+. CD4+ contracting clones were found mainly in CM and EM, and CD8+ ones in EMRA.

Sequencing was performed on PBMCs or a T cell subset sorted from them (not recorded which). The chain couples TRBV4-2 to TRBJ1-2, with D uncertain. The sequence came from a man aged 18 to 29 who had mild COVID-19 (a few samples of this study predate the infection). Cell type and time point are not known. The CDR3 reads CASSQEIDTNYGYTF. The CDR3 DNA sequence: TGTGCCAGCAGCCAAGAGATAGACACGAACTATGGCTACACCTTC.